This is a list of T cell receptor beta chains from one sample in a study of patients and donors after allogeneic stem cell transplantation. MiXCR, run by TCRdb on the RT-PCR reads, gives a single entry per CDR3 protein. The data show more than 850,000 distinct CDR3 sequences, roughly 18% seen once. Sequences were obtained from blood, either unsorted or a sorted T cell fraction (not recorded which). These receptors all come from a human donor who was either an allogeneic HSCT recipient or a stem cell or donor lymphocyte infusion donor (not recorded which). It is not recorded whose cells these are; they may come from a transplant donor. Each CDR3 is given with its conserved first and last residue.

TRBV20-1 CSASTSVYTDTQYF
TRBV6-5 CASKRTVYEQYF
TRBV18 CASSRERQGSEQYF
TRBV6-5 CASSFSGGATISSYNEQFF
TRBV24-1 CATSDRRNRNNEQFF
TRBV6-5 CASSYLASGETDTQYF
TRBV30 CAWKKEEAFF
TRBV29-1 CSGTGLYPYEQYF
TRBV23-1 CASSQSVFGRDTYNEQFF
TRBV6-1 CASMGLAGIRQFF
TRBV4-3 CASSQDKGWENTEAFF
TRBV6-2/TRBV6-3 CASSSRSSYNEQFF